The 17 T cell receptor beta chains listed next were all sequenced from one sample in a study of shared clonotypes between healthy human individuals (dated by TCRdb to about 2020). The library was built by means of the immunoSEQ multiplex PCR assay. TCRdb stores this immuneACCESS table with in-frame sequences only. Part of the clones is absent; in the studies checked, under half of the shortfall reflects unresolved V genes, and no reason is known for the rest. The sample includes a few hundred thousand clones, with about 97% observed a single time. Around 0.3% of the sample belongs to the ten largest clones. The sequenced material came from memory CD8+ T cells sorted from blood. The meaning of the sample's cell subset or site label: CD45RO+ cells pooled with CCR7-negative TemRA cells. The receptors stem from a man younger than 45 in good health.

To note about this clone: Additional DNA sequences in this sample encode the identical CDR3. The chain combines TRBV28 with TRBJ2-2; D is ambiguous. This CDR3 spans 13 amino acids. V was cut by 3 bases and J by 0 bases, with 2 bases left in between. In germline, CDR1 is MDHEN, CDR2 SYDVKM. The CDR3 DNA follows: TGTGCCAGCAGTTTTCCGAACACCGGGGAGCTGTTTTTT. As protein: CASSFPNTGELFF.

V is TRBV5-4 and J is TRBJ1-1; D gene unclear. The CDR3 has 16 amino acids. CDR1 and CDR2 from the germline V gene are SGHNT and YYREEE (reference sequence). The V end lost 3 bases, the J end lost 0 bases, and 15 bases lay between the germline ends. CDR3 region: CASSSTATGMNTEAFF. The DNA for the CDR3 is TGTGCCAGCAGCTCCACCGCCACGGGCATGAACACTGAAGCTTTCTTT.

This chain uses TRBV28 with TRBJ1-2, with unresolved D. Germline CDR1 MDHEN, CDR2 SYDVKM. The CDR3 is 14 residues long. Trimming removed 1 base at V and 8 bases at J, with 14 bases between. CDR3 sequence: CASSLSDGYWGYTF. The CDR3 DNA is TGTGCCAGCAGTTTATCGGACGGCTACTGGGGCTACACCTTC.

The rearrangement uses TRBV19 and TRBJ2-6, with TRBD1 matching over 10 bases. This CDR3 has 18 amino acids. Germline CDR1 LNHDA, CDR2 SQIVND (reference sequence). Trimming took 4 bases from V and 0 from J; bases not matched to a gene: 6. The CDR3 sequence: CASSNGQGGTSGANVLTF. The CDR3 bases are TGTGCCAGTAGTAACGGACAGGGGGGGACCTCTGGGGCCAACGTCCTGACTTTC.

This clone was seen once. The chain joins TRBV28 to TRBJ1-2, with D perhaps TRBD1 (5 bases). This CDR3 is built from 14 residues. CDR1 MDHEN and CDR2 SYDVKM come from the germline V gene. Trimming stripped 5 bases from V and 4 bases from J, with 14 bases between. The CDR3 DNA reads TGTGCCAGCAGTGCTCCGGGGACTCCCTATGGCTACACCTTC. Its translation: CASSAPGTPYGYTF.

The CDR3, as DNA: TGTGCCAGCAGTTTACCCGTAACAGGGAATCAGCCCCAGCATTTT. Translating it yields CASSLPVTGNQPQHF. The rearrangement uses TRBV28 and TRBJ1-5; possible D gene TRBD1, 6 bases. Trimming took off 2 bases at V and 4 bases at J, with 12 bases between the two ends. In germline, CDR1 is MDHEN, CDR2 SYDVKM. The CDR3 consists of 15 residues.

This clone was seen a single time. This chain links TRBV9 with TRBJ2-4, with TRBD1 matching over 9 bases. The CDR3 runs to 14 residues. V was clipped by 0 bases and J by 10 bases; unmatched bases: 5. CDR1 and CDR2 (germline): SGDLS, YYNGEE. CDR3 DNA: TGTGCCAGCAGCGTAGGACAGGGGGGTCCTATTCAGTACTTC. This gives the protein CASSVGQGGPIQYF.

This chain connects TRBV30 to TRBJ1-1; TRBD1 matches 8 bases. Germline V gene lookup returns CDR1 GTSNPN and CDR2 SVGIG (reference sequence). The ends lost 1 base at V and 3 bases at J; junction bases unmatched: 7. The CDR3 spans 15 residues. CDR3 bases: TGTGCCTGGAGTGACGGACAGGGAAGGTACACTGAAGCTTTCTTT. Protein product: CAWSDGQGRYTEAFF.

With respect to this clone: Other nucleotide sequences from this sample produce the same CDR3. The chain combines TRBV30 with TRBJ1-5; D gene ambiguous. Germline values: CDR1 GTSNPN, CDR2 SVGIG (reference sequence). The CDR3 loop spans 13 amino acids. With 0 bases removed from V and 2 bases from J, the gap between germline ends came to 5 bases. The CDR3, as DNA: TGTGCCTGGAGTGTCGGCGGCAATCAGCCCCAGCATTTT. This translates into CAWSVGGNQPQHF.

The chain uses TRBV20-1 and TRBJ2-1, with D possibly TRBD1 on 6 matching bases. The CDR3 covers 10 residues. The V end lost 3 bases, the J end lost 15 bases, and 12 bases lay between the germline ends. Per germline, CDR1 DFQATT and CDR2 SNEGSKA (reference sequence). DNA for the CDR3: TGCAGTGCTAGTCAGGACAGTGCGTTCTTC. It translates to CSASQDSAFF.

V and J are TRBV30 and TRBJ2-2, with TRBD2 identical over 13 bases. Germline CDR1 and CDR2: GTSNPN and SVGIG (reference sequence). J gave up 6 bases and V 0 bases, and 7 bases lay outside the gene matches. CDR3 length: 17 amino acids. The CDR3: CAWSVRRGLAGSGELFF. The CDR3 region has the DNA TGTGCCTGGAGTGTACGGAGGGGACTAGCGGGATCCGGGGAGCTGTTTTTT. The whole variable domain, remainder taken from reference TRBV30 and TRBJ2-2, is SQTIHQWPATLVQPVGSPLSLECTVEGTSNPNLYWYRQAAGRGLQLLFYSVGIGQISSEVPQNLSASRPQDRQFILSSKKLLLSDSGFYLCAWSVRRGLAGSGELFFGEGSRLTVL.

The V and J genes are TRBV7-3 and TRBJ2-3; 7 nucleotides line up with TRBD2. CDR3 size: 15 residues. Germline V lookup: CDR1 SGHTA, CDR2 FQGTGA. Trimming at V came to 5 bases and at J to 2 bases, leaving 7 bases not matched to a gene. The DNA for the CDR3 is TGTGCCAGCAGCCGTCTGGGAGGGCCCACAGATACGCAGTATTTT. It codes for CASSRLGGPTDTQYF.

The chain recombines TRBV11-2 with TRBJ1-5; 9 bases map to TRBD1. CDR3 length equals 15 residues. Unmatched junction bases numbered 7, after V lost 5 bases and J lost 5 bases. Germline-derived CDR1 and CDR2 are SGHAT and FQNNGV. CDR3 residues: CASSRTWDRDQPQHF. DNA for the CDR3: TGTGCCAGCAGCCGCACCTGGGACAGGGATCAGCCCCAGCATTTT.

The chain recombines TRBV27 with TRBJ2-7; 9 positions match TRBD1. Per the germline V gene, CDR1 is MNHEY and CDR2 is SMNVEV (reference sequence). Losses at the gene ends were 5 bases for V and 9 bases for J; bases not matched to a gene: 14. There are 15 residues in the CDR3. CDR3 amino acids: CASSQNRDREKVQYF. The CDR3 DNA reads as TGTGCCAGCAGTCAGAACCGGGACAGGGAAAAGGTGCAGTACTTC.

The genes are TRBV30 and TRBJ2-7; 10 bases line up with TRBD2. Germline V gene sequence: CDR1 GTSNPN, CDR2 SVGIG (reference sequence). The V segment lost 5 bases and the J segment 2 bases; nucleotides outside the gene matches: 3. The CDR3 loop spans 13 amino acids. For the CDR3, the DNA is TGTGCCTGGTCAGCGGGAGGGCCCTACGAGCAGTACTTC. Translating gives CAWSAGGPYEQYF. The full variable domain, in which reference TRBV30 and TRBJ2-7 provide the parts outside the CDR3, is SQTIHQWPATLVQPVGSPLSLECTVEGTSNPNLYWYRQAAGRGLQLLFYSVGIGQISSEVPQNLSASRPQDRQFILSSKKLLLSDSGFYLCAWSAGGPYEQYFGPGTRLTVT.

The chain combines TRBV4-1 with TRBJ2-3; 8 nucleotides align to TRBD1. CDR1 MGHRA and CDR2 YSYEKL come from the germline V gene. V lost 2 bases to trimming and J lost 9 bases; unmatched junction nucleotides: 7. This CDR3 has 14 amino acids. The CDR3 region is CASSQIGTGSTQYF. CDR3 DNA sequence: TGCGCCAGCAGCCAAATCGGGACAGGTTCAACGCAGTATTTT.

In this sample, this clone turned up a few times. The chain links TRBV4-1 to TRBJ1-5; tentatively, D is TRBD1 (6 bases). V shed 6 bases and J shed 1 base, with 13 bases lying between them. Per the germline V gene, CDR1 is MGHRA and CDR2 is YSYEKL. The CDR3 runs to 15 residues. The chain's CDR3 is CASSLSQGSNQPQHF. CDR3 sequence (DNA): TGCGCCAGCAGTTTATCACAGGGAAGCAATCAGCCCCAGCATTTT.